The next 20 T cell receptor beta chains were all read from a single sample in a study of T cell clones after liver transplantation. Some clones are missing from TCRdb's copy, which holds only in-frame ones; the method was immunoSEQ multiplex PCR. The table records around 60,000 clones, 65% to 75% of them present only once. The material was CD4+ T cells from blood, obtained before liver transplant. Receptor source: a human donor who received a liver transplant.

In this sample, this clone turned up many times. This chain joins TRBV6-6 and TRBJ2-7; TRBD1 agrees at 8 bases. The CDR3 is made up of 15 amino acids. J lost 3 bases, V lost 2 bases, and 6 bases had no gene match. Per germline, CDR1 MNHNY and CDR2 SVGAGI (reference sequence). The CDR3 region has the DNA TGTGCCAGCAGTTACGAGACAGGGGTCTTCTACGAGCAGTACTTC. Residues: CASSYETGVFYEQYF.

The CDR3 loop reads CATGREYGELFF. For the CDR3, the DNA is TGTGCCACGGGCAGGGAATACGGGGAGCTGTTTTTT. The rearrangement links TRBV7-6 to TRBJ2-2; a possible D gene is TRBD1 (5 bases). The CDR3 is 12 residues long. From germline, CDR1 is SGHVS and CDR2 FNYEAQ. Trimming left V 10 bases short and J 7 bases short, with 13 bases between. Together with reference TRBV7-6 and TRBJ2-2, the CDR3 gives the full variable domain: GAGVSQSPRYKVTKRGQDVALRCDPISGHVSLYWYRQALGQGPEFLTYFNYEAQQDKSGLPNDRFSAERPEGSISTLTIQRTEQRDSAMYRCATGREYGELFFGEGSRLTVL.

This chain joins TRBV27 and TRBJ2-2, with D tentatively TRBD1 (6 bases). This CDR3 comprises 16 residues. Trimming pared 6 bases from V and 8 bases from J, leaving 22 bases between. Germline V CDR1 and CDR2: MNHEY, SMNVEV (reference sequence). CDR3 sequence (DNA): TGTGCCAGCAGAGTTGATACAGGGCTCCCGTTTGGGGAGCTGTTTTTT. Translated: CASRVDTGLPFGELFF.

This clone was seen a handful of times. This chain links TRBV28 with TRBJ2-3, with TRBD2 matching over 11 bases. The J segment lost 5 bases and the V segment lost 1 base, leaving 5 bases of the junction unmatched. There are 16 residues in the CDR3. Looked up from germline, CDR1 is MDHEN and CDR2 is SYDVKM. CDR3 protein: CASSLLASGGRDTQYF. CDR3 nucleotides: TGTGCCAGCAGTTTATTGGCTAGCGGGGGGAGAGATACGCAGTATTTT.

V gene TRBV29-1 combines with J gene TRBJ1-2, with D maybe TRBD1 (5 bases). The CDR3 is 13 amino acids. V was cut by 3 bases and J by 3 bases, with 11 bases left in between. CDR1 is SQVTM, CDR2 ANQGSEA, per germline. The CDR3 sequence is CSVDGRADYGYTF. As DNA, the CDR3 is TGCAGCGTTGACGGCAGGGCTGACTATGGCTACACCTTC.

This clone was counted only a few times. CDR3 residues: CASSYTIQGAKREQYF. Here the CDR3 DNA reads TGTGCCAGCAGTTACACCATACAGGGGGCTAAACGCGAGCAGTACTTC. V usage is TRBV6-6 and J usage is TRBJ2-7; the match to TRBD1 covers 9 bases. After removal of 2 bases from V and 6 bases from J, the junction contained 11 bases not matched to a gene. CDR1 is MNHNY and CDR2 is SVGAGI in the germline V gene (reference sequence). The CDR3 runs to 16 residues.

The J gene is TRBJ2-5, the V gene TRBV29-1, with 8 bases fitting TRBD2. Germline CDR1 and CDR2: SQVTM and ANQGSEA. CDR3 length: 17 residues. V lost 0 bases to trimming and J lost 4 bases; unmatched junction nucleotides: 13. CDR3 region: CSVEDLRGRGAGETQYF. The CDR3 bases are TGCAGCGTTGAAGATCTTCGGGGGCGGGGGGCCGGAGAGACCCAGTACTTC.

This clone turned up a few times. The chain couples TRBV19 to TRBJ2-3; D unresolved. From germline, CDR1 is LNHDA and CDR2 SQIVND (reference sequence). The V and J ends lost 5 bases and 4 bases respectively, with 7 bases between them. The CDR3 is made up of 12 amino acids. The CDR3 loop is CASSPIADTQYF. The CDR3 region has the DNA TGTGCCAGTAGTCCAATTGCAGATACGCAGTATTTT.

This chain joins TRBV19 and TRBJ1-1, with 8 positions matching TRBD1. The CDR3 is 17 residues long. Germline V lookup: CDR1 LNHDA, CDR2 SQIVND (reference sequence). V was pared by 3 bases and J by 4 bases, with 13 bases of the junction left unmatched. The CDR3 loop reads CASSMGLFRGLGTEAFF. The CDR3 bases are TGTGCCAGTAGTATGGGATTGTTCAGGGGGCTGGGCACTGAAGCTTTCTTT.

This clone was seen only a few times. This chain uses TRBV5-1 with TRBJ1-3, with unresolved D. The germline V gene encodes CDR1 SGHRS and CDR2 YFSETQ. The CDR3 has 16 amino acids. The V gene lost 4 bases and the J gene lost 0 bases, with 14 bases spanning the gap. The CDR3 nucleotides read TGCGCCAGCAGCCTGGGAGGCTTCGACTCTGGAAACACCATATATTTT. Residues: CASSLGGFDSGNTIYF.

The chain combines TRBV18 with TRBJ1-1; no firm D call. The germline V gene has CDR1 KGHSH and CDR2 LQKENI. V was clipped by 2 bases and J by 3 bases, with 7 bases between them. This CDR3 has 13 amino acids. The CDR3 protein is CASSPNSDTEAFF. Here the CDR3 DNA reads TGTGCCAGCTCACCAAATTCGGACACTGAAGCTTTCTTT.

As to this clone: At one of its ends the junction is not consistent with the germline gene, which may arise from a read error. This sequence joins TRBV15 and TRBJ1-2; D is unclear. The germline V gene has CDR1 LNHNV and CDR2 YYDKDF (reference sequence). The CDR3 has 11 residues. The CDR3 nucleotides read TGTGCCACCAGCAGAGATTCGGCAGAGGCCTTC. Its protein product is CATSRDSAEAF.

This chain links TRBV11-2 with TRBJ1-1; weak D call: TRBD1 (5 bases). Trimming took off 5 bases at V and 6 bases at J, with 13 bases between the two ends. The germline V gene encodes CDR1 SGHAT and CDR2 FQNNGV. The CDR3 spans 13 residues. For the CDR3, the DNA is TGTGCCAGCAGCCCTACTTGGGGCCCTGAAGCTTTCTTT. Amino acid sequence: CASSPTWGPEAFF. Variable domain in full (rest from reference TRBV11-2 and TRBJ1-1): EAGVAQSPRYKIIEKRQSVAFWCNPISGHATLYWYQQILGQGPKLLIQFQNNGVVDDSQLPKDRFSAERLKGVDSTLKIQPAKLEDSAVYLCASSPTWGPEAFFGQGTRLTVV.

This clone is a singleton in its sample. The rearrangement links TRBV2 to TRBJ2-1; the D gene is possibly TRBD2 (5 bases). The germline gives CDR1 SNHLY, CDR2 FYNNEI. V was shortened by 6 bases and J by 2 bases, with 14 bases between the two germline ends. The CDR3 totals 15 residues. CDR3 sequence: CASSLRRGTYNEQFF. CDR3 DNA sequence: TGTGCCAGCAGCCTCCGTCGGGGAACCTACAATGAGCAGTTCTTC.

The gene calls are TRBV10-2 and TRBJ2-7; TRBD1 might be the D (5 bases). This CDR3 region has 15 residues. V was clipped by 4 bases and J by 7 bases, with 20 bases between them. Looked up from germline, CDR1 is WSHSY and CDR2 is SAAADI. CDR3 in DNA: TGCGCCAGCAGTGTCTTCTTGCTGGTATCAGGGGAGCAGTACTTC. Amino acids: CASSVFLLVSGEQYF.

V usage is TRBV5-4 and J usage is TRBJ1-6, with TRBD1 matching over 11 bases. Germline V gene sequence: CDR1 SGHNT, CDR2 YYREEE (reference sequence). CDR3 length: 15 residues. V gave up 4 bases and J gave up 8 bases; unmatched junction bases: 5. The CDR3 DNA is TGTGCCAGCAGCCAGGACAGGGGGCGAGATTCACCCCTCCACTTT. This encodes CASSQDRGRDSPLHF.

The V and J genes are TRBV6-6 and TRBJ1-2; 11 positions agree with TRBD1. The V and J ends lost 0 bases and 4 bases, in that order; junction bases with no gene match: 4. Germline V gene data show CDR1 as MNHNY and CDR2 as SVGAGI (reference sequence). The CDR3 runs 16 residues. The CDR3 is CASSYSGGQGVYGYTF. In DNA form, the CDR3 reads TGTGCCAGCAGTTACTCAGGGGGACAGGGGGTCTATGGCTACACCTTC.

CDR3 sequence (DNA): TGTGCCAGCAGCCAGACTAGCGGGGGGACAGATACGCAGTATTTT. It yields the protein CASSQTSGGTDTQYF. The chain carries TRBV14 and TRBJ2-3; 13 bases are a match to TRBD2. J gave up 3 bases and V 3 bases, and 0 bases lay outside the gene matches. The CDR3 is 15 residues long. CDR1 and CDR2 from the germline V gene are SGHDN and FVKESK.

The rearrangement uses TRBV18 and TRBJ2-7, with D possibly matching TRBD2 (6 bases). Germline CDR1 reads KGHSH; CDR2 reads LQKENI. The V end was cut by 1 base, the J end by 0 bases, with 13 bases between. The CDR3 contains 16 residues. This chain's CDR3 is CASSPRRDGSSYEQYF. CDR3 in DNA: TGTGCCAGCTCACCACGGCGGGATGGGAGCTCCTACGAGCAGTACTTC.

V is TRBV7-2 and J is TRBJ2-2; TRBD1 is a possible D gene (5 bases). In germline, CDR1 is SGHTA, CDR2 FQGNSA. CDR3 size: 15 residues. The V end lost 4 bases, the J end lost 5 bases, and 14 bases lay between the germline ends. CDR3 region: CASSSAGIGTGELFF. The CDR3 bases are TGTGCCAGCAGCTCCGCAGGGATTGGGACCGGGGAGCTGTTTTTT.